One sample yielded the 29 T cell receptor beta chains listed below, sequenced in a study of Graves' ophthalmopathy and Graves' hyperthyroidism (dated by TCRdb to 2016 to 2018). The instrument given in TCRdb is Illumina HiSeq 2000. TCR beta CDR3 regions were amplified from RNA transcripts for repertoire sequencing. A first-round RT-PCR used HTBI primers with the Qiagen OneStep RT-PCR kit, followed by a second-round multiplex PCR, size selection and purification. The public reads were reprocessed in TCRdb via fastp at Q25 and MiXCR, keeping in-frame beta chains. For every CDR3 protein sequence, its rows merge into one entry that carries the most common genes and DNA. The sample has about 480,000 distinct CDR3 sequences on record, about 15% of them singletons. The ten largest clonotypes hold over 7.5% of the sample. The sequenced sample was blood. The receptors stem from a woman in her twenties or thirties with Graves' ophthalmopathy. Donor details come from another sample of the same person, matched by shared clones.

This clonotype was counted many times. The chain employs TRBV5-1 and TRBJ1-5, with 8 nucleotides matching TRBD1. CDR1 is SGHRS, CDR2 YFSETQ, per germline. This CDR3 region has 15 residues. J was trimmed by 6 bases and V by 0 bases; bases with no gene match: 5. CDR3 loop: CASSLAGQGGQPQHF. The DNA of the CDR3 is TGCGCCAGCAGCTTGGCCGGACAGGGTGGTCAGCCCCAGCATTTT.

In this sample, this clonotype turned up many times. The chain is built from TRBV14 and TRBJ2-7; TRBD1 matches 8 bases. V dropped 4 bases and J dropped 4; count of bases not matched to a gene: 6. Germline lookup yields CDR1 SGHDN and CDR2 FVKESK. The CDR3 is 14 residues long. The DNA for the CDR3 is TGTGCCAGCAGCCTCCCGGACAGGGAGTACGAGCAGTACTTC. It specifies CASSLPDREYEQYF.

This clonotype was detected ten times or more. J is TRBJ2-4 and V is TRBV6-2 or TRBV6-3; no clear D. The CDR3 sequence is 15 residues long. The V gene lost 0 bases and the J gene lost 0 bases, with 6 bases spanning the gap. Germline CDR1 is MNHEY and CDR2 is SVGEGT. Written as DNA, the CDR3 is TGTGCCAGCAGTTACTCGAATCTAGCCAAAAACATTCAGTACTTC. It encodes CASSYSNLAKNIQYF.

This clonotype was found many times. CDR3 nucleotides: TGTGCCAGCAGCCAATCCCAGGATCTCTCTGGCTACACCTTC. Its translation: CASSQSQDLSGYTF. V is TRBV14 and J is TRBJ1-2; no clear D. Germline V gene sequence: CDR1 SGHDN, CDR2 FVKESK. Trimming cost V 2 bases and J 7 bases, with 14 bases left between them. The CDR3 length is 14 residues.

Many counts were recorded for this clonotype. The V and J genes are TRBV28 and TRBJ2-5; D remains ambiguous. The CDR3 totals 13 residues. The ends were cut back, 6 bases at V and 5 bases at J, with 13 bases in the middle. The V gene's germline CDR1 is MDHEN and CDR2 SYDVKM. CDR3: CASRSGPWETQYF. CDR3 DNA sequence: TGTGCCAGCAGATCCGGGCCCTGGGAGACCCAGTACTTC.

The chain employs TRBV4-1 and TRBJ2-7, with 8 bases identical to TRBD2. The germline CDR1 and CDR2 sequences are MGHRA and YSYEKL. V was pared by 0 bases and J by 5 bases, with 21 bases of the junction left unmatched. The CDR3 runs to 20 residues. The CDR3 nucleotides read TGCGCCAGCAGCCAAGATCTGTGGGGGGTGCGTCGGGGGGGCCAGCACGAGCAGTACTTC. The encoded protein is CASSQDLWGVRRGGQHEQYF.

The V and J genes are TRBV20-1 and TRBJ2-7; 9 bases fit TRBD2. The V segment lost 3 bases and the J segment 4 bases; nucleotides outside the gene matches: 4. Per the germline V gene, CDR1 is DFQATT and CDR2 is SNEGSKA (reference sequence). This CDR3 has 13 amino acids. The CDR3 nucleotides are TGCAGTGCTAGTTTACTAGCGGGTTACGAGCAGTACTTC. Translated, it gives CSASLLAGYEQYF.

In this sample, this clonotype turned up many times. The CDR3 protein is CASGTVYNSPLHF. The CDR3 region has the DNA TGTGCCAGCGGGACGGTCTATAATTCACCCCTCCACTTT. The chain recombines TRBV27 with TRBJ1-6; a weak D match, TRBD1 (5 bases). CDR1 MNHEY and CDR2 SMNVEV come from the germline V gene (reference sequence). The CDR3 totals 13 residues. The germline V and J ends were trimmed by 8 bases and 3 bases, with 8 bases remaining between them.

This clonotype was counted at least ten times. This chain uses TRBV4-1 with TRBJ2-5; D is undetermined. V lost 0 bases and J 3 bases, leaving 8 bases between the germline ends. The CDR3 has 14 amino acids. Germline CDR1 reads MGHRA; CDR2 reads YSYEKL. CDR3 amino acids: CASSQEPAEETQYF. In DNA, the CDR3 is TGCGCCAGCAGCCAAGAGCCGGCTGAAGAGACCCAGTACTTC.

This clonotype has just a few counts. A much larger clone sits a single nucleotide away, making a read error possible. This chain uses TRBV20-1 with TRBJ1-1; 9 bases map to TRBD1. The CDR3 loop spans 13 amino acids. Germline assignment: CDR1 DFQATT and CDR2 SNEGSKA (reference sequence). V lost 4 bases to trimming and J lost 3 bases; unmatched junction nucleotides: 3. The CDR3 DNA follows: TGCAGTGCTACTAGACAGGGGGACACTGAAGCTTTCTTT. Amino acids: CSATRQGDTEAFF.

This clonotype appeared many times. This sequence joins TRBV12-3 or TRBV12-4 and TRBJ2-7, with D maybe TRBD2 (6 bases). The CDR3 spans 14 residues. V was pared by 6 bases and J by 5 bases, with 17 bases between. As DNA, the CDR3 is TGTGCCAGCAGGGGGGGTAGTGGCCCGGACGAGCAGTACTTC. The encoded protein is CASRGGSGPDEQYF.

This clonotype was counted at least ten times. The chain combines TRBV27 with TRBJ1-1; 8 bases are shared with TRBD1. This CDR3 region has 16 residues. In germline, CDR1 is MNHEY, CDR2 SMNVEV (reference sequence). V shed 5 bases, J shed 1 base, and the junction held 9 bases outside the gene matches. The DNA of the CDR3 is TGTGCCAGCAGTGCCTATCCCGGGACAGGGAACACTGAAGCTTTCTTT. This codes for CASSAYPGTGNTEAFF.

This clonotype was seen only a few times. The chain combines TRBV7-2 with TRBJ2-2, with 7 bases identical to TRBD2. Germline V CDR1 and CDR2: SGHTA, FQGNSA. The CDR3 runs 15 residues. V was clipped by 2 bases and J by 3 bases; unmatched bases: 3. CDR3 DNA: TGTGCCAGCAGCTTACTTCGGGAGGACACCGGGGAGCTGTTTTTT. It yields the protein CASSLLREDTGELFF.

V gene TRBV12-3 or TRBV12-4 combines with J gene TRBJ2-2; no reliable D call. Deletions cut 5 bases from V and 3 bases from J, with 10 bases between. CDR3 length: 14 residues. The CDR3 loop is CASSNPYYTGELFF. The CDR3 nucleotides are TGTGCCAGCAGTAACCCCTACTACACCGGGGAGCTGTTTTTT.

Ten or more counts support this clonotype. The CDR3 reads CASSSGLVDYEQYF. DNA for the CDR3: TGCGCCAGCAGCTCGGGACTAGTAGACTACGAGCAGTACTTC. The chain uses TRBV5-1 and TRBJ2-7, with TRBD2 identical over 8 bases. The V segment lost 3 bases and the J segment 3 bases; nucleotides outside the gene matches: 5. The CDR3 totals 14 residues. Germline values: CDR1 SGHRS, CDR2 YFSETQ.

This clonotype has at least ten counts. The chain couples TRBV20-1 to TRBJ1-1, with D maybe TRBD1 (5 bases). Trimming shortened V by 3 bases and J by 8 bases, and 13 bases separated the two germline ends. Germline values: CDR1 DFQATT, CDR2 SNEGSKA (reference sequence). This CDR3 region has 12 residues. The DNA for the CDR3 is TGCAGTGCTAGGACTGGGAACAGGGAAGCTTTCTTT. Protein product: CSARTGNREAFF.

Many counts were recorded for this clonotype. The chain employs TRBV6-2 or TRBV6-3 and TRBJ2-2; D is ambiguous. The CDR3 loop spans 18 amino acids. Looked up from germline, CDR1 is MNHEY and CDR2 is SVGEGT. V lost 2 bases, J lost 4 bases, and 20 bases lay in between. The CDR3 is CASSYHHTSGPITGELFF. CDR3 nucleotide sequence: TGTGCCAGCAGTTACCATCACACCTCCGGGCCAATCACCGGGGAGCTGTTTTTT.

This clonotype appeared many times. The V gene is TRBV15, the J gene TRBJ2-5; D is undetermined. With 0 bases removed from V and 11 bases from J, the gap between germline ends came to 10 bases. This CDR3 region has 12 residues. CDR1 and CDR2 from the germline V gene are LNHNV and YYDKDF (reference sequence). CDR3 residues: CATSRDSRSQYF. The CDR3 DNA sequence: TGTGCCACCAGCAGAGACTCTAGATCTCAGTACTTC.

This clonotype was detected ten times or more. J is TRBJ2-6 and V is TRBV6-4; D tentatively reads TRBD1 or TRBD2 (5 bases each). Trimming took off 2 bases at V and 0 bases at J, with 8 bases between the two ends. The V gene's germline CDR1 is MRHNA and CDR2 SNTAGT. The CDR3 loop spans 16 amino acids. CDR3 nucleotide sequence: TGTGCCAGCAGTGACCGGGGCCTCTCTGGGGCCAACGTCCTGACTTTC. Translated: CASSDRGLSGANVLTF.

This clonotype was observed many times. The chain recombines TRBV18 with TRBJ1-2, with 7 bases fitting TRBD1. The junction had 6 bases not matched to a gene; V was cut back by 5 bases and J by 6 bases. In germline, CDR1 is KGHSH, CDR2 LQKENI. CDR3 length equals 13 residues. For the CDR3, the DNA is TGTGCCAGCTCAACGATACAGGGGAATGGCTACACCTTC. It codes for CASSTIQGNGYTF. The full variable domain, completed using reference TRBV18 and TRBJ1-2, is NAGVMQNPRHLVRRRGQEARLRCSPMKGHSHVYWYRQLPEEGLKFMVYLQKENIIDESGMPKERFSAEFPKEGPSILRIQQVVRGDSAAYFCASSTIQGNGYTFGSGTRLTVV.

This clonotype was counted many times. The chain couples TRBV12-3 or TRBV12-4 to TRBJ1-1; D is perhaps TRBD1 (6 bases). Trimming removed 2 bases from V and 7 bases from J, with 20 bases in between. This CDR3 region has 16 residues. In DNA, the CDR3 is TGTGCCAGCAGTTTAAGGGGGTCCGGGACTGAGCATGAAGCTTTCTTT. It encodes CASSLRGSGTEHEAFF.

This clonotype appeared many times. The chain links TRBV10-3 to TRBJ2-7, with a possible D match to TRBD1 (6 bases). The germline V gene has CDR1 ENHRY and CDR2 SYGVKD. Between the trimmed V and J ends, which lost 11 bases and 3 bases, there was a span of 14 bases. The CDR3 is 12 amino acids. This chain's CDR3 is CAVRDINYEQYF. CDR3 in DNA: TGTGCCGTCCGGGACATAAACTACGAGCAGTACTTC.

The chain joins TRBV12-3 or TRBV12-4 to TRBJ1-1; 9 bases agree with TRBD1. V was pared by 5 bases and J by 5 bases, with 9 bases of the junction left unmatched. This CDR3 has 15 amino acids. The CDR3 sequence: CASSPLQGAGTEAFF. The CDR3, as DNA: TGTGCCAGCAGTCCGCTACAGGGGGCGGGAACTGAAGCTTTCTTT.

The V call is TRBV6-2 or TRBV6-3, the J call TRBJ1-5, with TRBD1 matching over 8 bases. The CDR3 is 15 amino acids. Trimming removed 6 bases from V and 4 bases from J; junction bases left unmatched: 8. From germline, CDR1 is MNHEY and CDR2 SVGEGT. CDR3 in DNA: TGTGCCAGCAGATACGACAGGGGTCTTAATCAGCCCCAGCATTTT. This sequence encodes CASRYDRGLNQPQHF.

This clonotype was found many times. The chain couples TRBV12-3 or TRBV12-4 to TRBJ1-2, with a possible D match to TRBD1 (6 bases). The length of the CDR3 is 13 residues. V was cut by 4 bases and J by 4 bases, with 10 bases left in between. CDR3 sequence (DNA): TGTGCCAGCAGTTCATCGACAGGCTATGGCTACACCTTC. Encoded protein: CASSSSTGYGYTF.

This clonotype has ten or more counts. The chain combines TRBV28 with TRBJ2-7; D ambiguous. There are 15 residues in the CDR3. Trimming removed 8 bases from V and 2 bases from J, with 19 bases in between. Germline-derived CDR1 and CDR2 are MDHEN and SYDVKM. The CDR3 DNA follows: TGTGCCAGCGCAGGATCTTCGCTTGGGACCTACGAGCAGTACTTC. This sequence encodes CASAGSSLGTYEQYF.

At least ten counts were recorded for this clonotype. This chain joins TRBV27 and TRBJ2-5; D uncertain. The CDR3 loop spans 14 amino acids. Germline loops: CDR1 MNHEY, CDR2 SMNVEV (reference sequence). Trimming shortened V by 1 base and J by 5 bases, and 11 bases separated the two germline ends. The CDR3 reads CASSLFSSLETQYF. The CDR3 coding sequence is TGTGCCAGCAGTTTATTCTCTAGTCTGGAGACCCAGTACTTC.

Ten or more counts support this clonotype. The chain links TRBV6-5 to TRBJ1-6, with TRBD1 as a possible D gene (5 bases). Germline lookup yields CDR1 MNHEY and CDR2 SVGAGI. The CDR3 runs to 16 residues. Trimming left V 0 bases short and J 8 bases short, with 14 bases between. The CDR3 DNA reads TGTGCCAGCAGTTACTCGGGACCGACAGCTTATTCACCCCTCCACTTT. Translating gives CASSYSGPTAYSPLHF.

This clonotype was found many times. CDR3: CASSERQGLRYEQYF. The CDR3 DNA reads as TGTGCCAGCAGTGAAAGGCAGGGATTACGCTACGAGCAGTACTTC. The chain uses TRBV6-1 and TRBJ2-7; the D gene is possibly TRBD1 (5 bases). V lost 2 bases to trimming and J lost 3 bases, with 14 bases between them. The CDR3 contains 15 residues. Germline V gene lookup returns CDR1 MNHNS and CDR2 SASEGT.